Listed here is a single TCR beta chain. Its binding antigen is unknown. No base quality information exists; no much larger clone differs at one position. This record belongs to a study of circulating tumor DNA in untreated peripheral T-cell lymphoma (dated by TCRdb to about 2021). Regarding the study in general: Serum samples were collected at baseline and serially during treatment so that circulating tumor DNA carrying tumor TCR clonotypes could be tracked. General findings and caveats noted by the study authors: Tumor-specific clonotypes turned up in 75% to 80% of patients, identified from around 84% of baseline tissues and from around 70% of baseline serum samples. A couple of patients with persistently detectable ctDNA after therapy stayed in remission over 10 years of follow-up, so ctDNA persistence did not always predict relapse. Among 24 serially sampled patients, ctDNA clearance after two cycles was observed in 35% to 45%, and a trend toward worse survival was observed with detectable ctDNA after therapy.

Library method: the immunoSEQ multiplex PCR assay. TCRdb stores this immuneACCESS table with in-frame sequences only. Part of the clones is absent; in the studies checked, under half of the shortfall reflects unresolved V genes, and no reason is known for the rest. The sample data list approximately 400 clones, and around 87% of these were observed just once. The ten largest account for over 75% of the sample. The study used next-generation sequencing of T-cell receptor sequences to monitor peripheral T-cell lymphoma patients receiving frontline treatment on a trial. Specimen: cell-free DNA from blood serum. This clonotype originated in a human donor with peripheral T-cell lymphoma.

The nucleotide sequence is TGTGCCAGCAGTTACGTTGGCTCGGGGAATGAGCAGTTCTTC. It specifies CASSYVGSGNEQFF. This sequence uses TRBV6-6 and TRBJ2-1, and perhaps TRBD2 as D gene, on 5 matching bases. A distance of 12 bases separates the germline ends of V and J, which lose 2 bases and 7 bases respectively. The germline V gene (reference sequence) provides CDR1 MNHNY and CDR2 SVGAGI. The CDR3, from cysteine to phenylalanine, totals 14 residues. Just CDR3 DNA is preserved here, 42 bases in frame from base 1.